This is a list of T cell receptor beta chains from one sample in a study of T cells in localized non-small cell lung cancer. Here immunoSEQ multiplex PCR was the method, and the copy in TCRdb shows in-frame clones only, minus some. The sample has approximately 35,000 clones; approximately 89% are singletons. The material was peripheral blood mononuclear cells, obtained before any cancer treatment. The receptors were sampled from a female donor at least 60 years old with stage II lung adenocarcinoma. Both conserved end residues are part of each CDR3. The order of the fields is CDR3 DNA, CDR3 protein, V gene, J gene, clone size, D gene. The D gene is left open where the match is weak. A row's size may be missing; if present it is once, few, many or a size class.

TGTGCCAGCACCAACCGGGGGGCGGGAGTTTTAAGGAACACCGGGGAGCTGTTTTTT	CASTNRGAGVLRNTGELFF	TRBV11-2	TRBJ2-2	-	-
TGTGCCAGTAGTAGAGAGGGAGGGGTTAATGAGCAGTTCTTC	CASSREGGVNEQFF	TRBV19	TRBJ2-1	-	TRBD2
TGTGCCAGCAGCTTAAACGAGGGACGGGGAGAAGCTTTCTTT	CASSLNEGRGEAFF	TRBV7-9	TRBJ1-1	once	-
TGTGCCAGCACCTCCCTCTGGGGCGGGGGGGCCCGAGAGCAGTTCTTC	CASTSLWGGGAREQFF	TRBV6-4	TRBJ2-1	-	TRBD2
TGTGCCAGTAGTATTTCCGGGCCCGGGTCCTACAATGAGCAGTTCTTC	CASSISGPGSYNEQFF	TRBV19	TRBJ2-1	-	-
TGTGCCAGTGCACCGAGCTCCTACAATGAGCAGTTCTTC	CASAPSSYNEQFF	TRBV19	TRBJ2-1	-	-
TGTGCCAGCAGGGAGCGGGGGGGCAGTGACAATGAGCAGTTCTTC	CASRERGGSDNEQFF	TRBV28	TRBJ2-1	-	TRBD2
TGTGCCAGCAGTTCCAGAGGGGGCAATTTTAATCAGCCCCAGCATTTT	CASSSRGGNFNQPQHF	TRBV28	TRBJ1-5	-	TRBD1
TGCGCCAGCAGCCACAGGTCCCAAGCCAAAAACATTCAGTACTTC	CASSHRSQAKNIQYF	TRBV5-1	TRBJ2-4	-	-
TGCGCCAGCAGCTTAGACCCGAACACTGAAGCTTTCTTT	CASSLDPNTEAFF	TRBV5-1	TRBJ1-1	-	-
TGTGCCAGCAGTTTAGCCGGAGGGTACAATGAGCAGTTCTTC	CASSLAGGYNEQFF	TRBV6-5	TRBJ2-1	-	-
TGTGCCAGCAGCTTCGACGGAGATAGCAATCAGCCCCAGCATTTT	CASSFDGDSNQPQHF	TRBV5-4	TRBJ1-5	-	-
TGCGCCAGCAGCCAAGAAACGCACGATACGCAGTATTTT	CASSQETHDTQYF	TRBV4-3	TRBJ2-3	-	-
TGTGCCAGCTCACCGAAGCCGAACACTGAAGCTTTCTTT	CASSPKPNTEAFF	TRBV18	TRBJ1-1	-	-
TGTGCCAGCAGTGAAGCTATAGGGGGGGCCTATGGCTACACCTTC	CASSEAIGGAYGYTF	TRBV6-1	TRBJ1-2	-	-
TGTGCCAGCAGTGGATCGTTGGGACAGGGCTACGAGCAGTACTTC	CASSGSLGQGYEQYF	TRBV2	TRBJ2-7	-	TRBD1
TGTGCCAGTAGTATCTTCCTGACAGGGGGTCGGATGAACACTGAAGCTTTCTTT	CASSIFLTGGRMNTEAFF	TRBV19	TRBJ1-1	-	TRBD1
TGTGCCAGCAGAATCGAGCTAGCGGAGTACAATGAGCAGTTCTTC	CASRIELAEYNEQFF	TRBV27	TRBJ2-1	-	TRBD2
TGTGCCATCAGTGAGTCGCAGGGAGGTCTGCCCCAGCATTTT	CAISESQGGLPQHF	TRBV10-3	TRBJ1-5	-	-
TGTGCCACCAGCGCCCAACTCCTCCAAGAGACCCAGTACTTC	CATSAQLLQETQYF	TRBV15	TRBJ2-5	-	-